These T cell receptor beta chains were read from a single sample in a study of cytomegalovirus exposure and HLA in healthy donors. Libraries were prepared by immunoSEQ multiplex PCR; TCRdb keeps only in-frame clonotypes and omits some of them. The sample yields tens of thousands of clones, about 60% seen once. The specimen sequenced was PBMCs. These receptors all come from a woman in her forties in good health and CMV-seropositive. The CDR3 runs from the conserved cysteine through the conserved F or W. A D gene is named only where the DNA matches it firmly. Some rows mark clone size as missing; the rest say once, few, many or name a class of expanded clone.

cdr3_length: 16; clone_size: NA; d_call: TRBD2; j_call: TRBJ2-7; v_call: TRBV6-5; cdr3_aa: CASSYPVAGGWYEQYF; cdr3_nt: TGTGCCAGCAGTTACCCGGTGGCGGGAGGATGGTACGAGCAGTACTTC
cdr3_length: 11; clone_size: NA; d_call: NA; j_call: TRBJ2-5; v_call: TRBV29-1; cdr3_aa: CSVEDQGTQYF; cdr3_nt: TGCAGCGTTGAAGATCAGGGGACCCAGTACTTC
cdr3_length: 17; clone_size: medium-sized; d_call: TRBD1; j_call: TRBJ1-3; v_call: TRBV15; cdr3_aa: CATSSGTGAFSGNTIYF; cdr3_nt: TGTGCCACCAGCAGTGGGACAGGGGCCTTCTCTGGAAACACCATATATTTT
cdr3_length: 15; clone_size: NA; d_call: NA; j_call: TRBJ2-7; v_call: TRBV11-2; cdr3_aa: CASSFLAGKTYEQYF; cdr3_nt: TGTGCCAGCAGCTTCTTAGCAGGGAAAACCTACGAGCAGTACTTC
cdr3_length: 14; clone_size: NA; d_call: TRBD1; j_call: TRBJ1-5; v_call: TRBV28; cdr3_aa: CASSLRTGRQPQHF; cdr3_nt: TGTGCCAGCAGTCTTAGGACAGGGAGGCAGCCCCAGCATTTT
cdr3_length: 14; clone_size: once; d_call: TRBD1; j_call: TRBJ1-1; v_call: TRBV28; cdr3_aa: CASSSPGQGLVAFF; cdr3_nt: TGTGCCAGCAGTTCCCCGGGACAGGGTTTAGTAGCTTTCTTT
cdr3_length: 13; clone_size: NA; d_call: TRBD1; j_call: TRBJ2-5; v_call: TRBV5-1; cdr3_aa: CASSFQGEETQYF; cdr3_nt: TGCGCCAGCAGCTTTCAGGGGGAAGAGACCCAGTACTTC
cdr3_length: 16; clone_size: NA; d_call: TRBD2; j_call: TRBJ2-2; v_call: TRBV6-5; cdr3_aa: CASSYLAGGNDGELFF; cdr3_nt: TGTGCCAGCAGTTACTTAGCGGGAGGGAATGACGGGGAGCTGTTTTTT
cdr3_length: 16; clone_size: NA; d_call: NA; j_call: TRBJ1-5; v_call: TRBV15; cdr3_aa: CATSNVGGFSNQPQHF; cdr3_nt: TGTGCCACCAGCAACGTCGGGGGTTTTAGCAATCAGCCCCAGCATTTT
cdr3_length: 15; clone_size: once; d_call: TRBD2; j_call: TRBJ2-7; v_call: TRBV2; cdr3_aa: CASKWTSGNSYEQYF; cdr3_nt: TGTGCCAGCAAATGGACTAGCGGAAACTCCTACGAGCAGTACTTC
cdr3_length: 16; clone_size: NA; d_call: NA; j_call: TRBJ1-1; v_call: TRBV21-1; cdr3_aa: CASTLTRDRRNTEAFF; cdr3_nt: TGTGCCAGCACTTTAACACGGGACAGGAGGAACACTGAAGCTTTCTTT
cdr3_length: 15; clone_size: NA; d_call: NA; j_call: TRBJ1-1; v_call: TRBV18; cdr3_aa: CASSPLGAGDTEAFF; cdr3_nt: TGTGCCAGCTCACCTTTGGGGGCAGGGGACACTGAAGCTTTCTTT
cdr3_length: 16; clone_size: NA; d_call: TRBD2; j_call: TRBJ2-1; v_call: TRBV11-2; cdr3_aa: CASSLNSGPAYNEQFF; cdr3_nt: TGTGCCAGCAGCTTAAATAGCGGGCCCGCCTACAATGAGCAGTTCTTC
cdr3_length: 15; clone_size: NA; d_call: NA; j_call: TRBJ1-1; v_call: TRBV7-8; cdr3_aa: CASSPVRGGDTEAFF; cdr3_nt: TGTGCCAGCAGCCCCGTCAGGGGAGGGGACACTGAAGCTTTCTTT
cdr3_length: 15; clone_size: NA; d_call: NA; j_call: TRBJ1-5; v_call: TRBV11-1; cdr3_aa: CASSLGRGSNQPQHF; cdr3_nt: TGTGCCAGCAGCTTGGGTAGAGGATCAAATCAGCCCCAGCATTTT
cdr3_length: 13; clone_size: few; d_call: NA; j_call: TRBJ1-1; v_call: TRBV6-5; cdr3_aa: CASSYSGQKKAFF; cdr3_nt: TGTGCCAGCAGTTACTCGGGACAAAAAAAAGCTTTCTTT
cdr3_length: 16; clone_size: NA; d_call: TRBD2; j_call: TRBJ2-7; v_call: TRBV6-1; cdr3_aa: CASSEYPSGGSYEQYF; cdr3_nt: TGTGCCAGCAGTGAATACCCTAGCGGAGGGTCCTACGAGCAGTACTTC
cdr3_length: 14; clone_size: few; d_call: NA; j_call: TRBJ2-7; v_call: TRBV27; cdr3_aa: CASSTTGYHYEQYF; cdr3_nt: TGTGCCAGCAGTACAACAGGGTACCACTACGAGCAGTACTTC
cdr3_length: 13; clone_size: NA; d_call: NA; j_call: TRBJ1-1; v_call: TRBV7-2; cdr3_aa: CASSSILGTDAFF; cdr3_nt: TGTGCCAGCAGCTCCATCCTGGGTACAGACGCTTTCTTT
cdr3_length: 15; clone_size: few; d_call: NA; j_call: TRBJ1-5; v_call: TRBV1; cdr3_aa: CTSSPTDRGHQPQHF; cdr3_nt: TGCACCAGCAGCCCTACCGACAGGGGGCATCAGCCCCAGCATTTT
cdr3_length: 14; clone_size: NA; d_call: TRBD1; j_call: TRBJ1-1; v_call: TRBV7-2; cdr3_aa: CASSKGQGYTEAFF; cdr3_nt: TGTGCCAGCAGCAAGGGACAGGGATACACTGAAGCTTTCTTT
cdr3_length: 17; clone_size: NA; d_call: NA; j_call: TRBJ1-1; v_call: TRBV21-1; cdr3_aa: CASSKCVGRVMNTEAFF; cdr3_nt: TGTGCCAGCAGCAAATGTGTGGGCAGGGTGATGAACACTGAAGCTTTCTTT
cdr3_length: 15; clone_size: NA; d_call: NA; j_call: TRBJ2-1; v_call: TRBV30; cdr3_aa: CAWSRGGEGYNEQFF; cdr3_nt: TGTGCCTGGAGTCGAGGGGGTGAGGGCTACAATGAGCAGTTCTTC
cdr3_length: 15; clone_size: NA; d_call: NA; j_call: TRBJ1-1; v_call: TRBV30; cdr3_aa: CAWSVGRTLNTEAFF; cdr3_nt: TGTGCCTGGAGTGTGGGCAGGACATTGAACACTGAAGCTTTCTTT
cdr3_length: 14; clone_size: NA; d_call: NA; j_call: TRBJ1-5; v_call: TRBV6-5; cdr3_aa: CASSYLGGGQPQHF; cdr3_nt: TGTGCCAGCAGTTACCTGGGGGGAGGCCAGCCCCAGCATTTT
cdr3_length: 16; clone_size: few; d_call: TRBD1; j_call: TRBJ2-2; v_call: TRBV7-2; cdr3_aa: CASSLRMTGRTGELFF; cdr3_nt: TGTGCCAGCAGCCTAAGAATGACAGGGCGCACCGGGGAGCTGTTTTTT
cdr3_length: 14; clone_size: few; d_call: NA; j_call: TRBJ2-3; v_call: TRBV10-3; cdr3_aa: CAISGSGSQDTQYF; cdr3_nt: TGTGCCATCAGTGGATCCGGGAGTCAAGATACGCAGTATTTT
cdr3_length: 14; clone_size: NA; d_call: NA; j_call: TRBJ1-5; v_call: TRBV6-6; cdr3_aa: CASSYSGPNQPQHF; cdr3_nt: TGTGCCAGCAGTTACTCGGGCCCCAATCAGCCCCAGCATTTT
cdr3_length: 14; clone_size: NA; d_call: NA; j_call: TRBJ1-4; v_call: TRBV15; cdr3_aa: CATSRDQGNEKLFF; cdr3_nt: TGTGCCACCAGCAGAGATCAGGGTAATGAAAAACTGTTTTTT
cdr3_length: 17; clone_size: NA; d_call: TRBD1; j_call: TRBJ2-1; v_call: TRBV7-8; cdr3_aa: CASSPGQGKGKGNEQFF; cdr3_nt: TGTGCCAGCAGCCCGGGACAGGGGAAAGGAAAGGGCAATGAGCAGTTCTTC
cdr3_length: 15; clone_size: NA; d_call: NA; j_call: TRBJ2-7; v_call: TRBV14; cdr3_aa: CASSQTIAVRYEQYF; cdr3_nt: TGTGCCAGCAGCCAAACCATAGCCGTAAGATACGAGCAGTACTTC
cdr3_length: 14; clone_size: NA; d_call: NA; j_call: TRBJ1-2; v_call: TRBV25-1; cdr3_aa: CASSESGASYGYTF; cdr3_nt: TGTGCCAGCAGTGAATCAGGGGCTTCCTATGGCTACACCTTC
cdr3_length: 12; clone_size: few; d_call: NA; j_call: TRBJ1-2; v_call: TRBV5-6; cdr3_aa: CASSLWGDGYTF; cdr3_nt: TGTGCCAGCAGCTTGTGGGGGGATGGCTACACCTTC
cdr3_length: 15; clone_size: NA; d_call: TRBD1; j_call: TRBJ1-2; v_call: TRBV28; cdr3_aa: CASSGSDREEKGYTF; cdr3_nt: TGTGCCAGCAGTGGCTCTGACAGGGAGGAGAAGGGCTACACCTTC
cdr3_length: 13; clone_size: NA; d_call: NA; j_call: TRBJ1-5; v_call: TRBV19; cdr3_aa: CASSIQGGQPQHF; cdr3_nt: TGTGCCAGTAGTATCCAGGGCGGTCAGCCCCAGCATTTT
cdr3_length: 16; clone_size: NA; d_call: TRBD2; j_call: TRBJ2-7; v_call: TRBV5-1; cdr3_aa: CASSGGLATSSYEQYF; cdr3_nt: TGCGCCAGCAGCGGGGGACTAGCGACTTCCTCCTACGAGCAGTACTTC
cdr3_length: 16; clone_size: NA; d_call: TRBD1; j_call: TRBJ1-2; v_call: TRBV5-1; cdr3_aa: CASSRGRVALRPGYTF; cdr3_nt: TGCGCCAGCAGCAGGGGGCGGGTGGCATTACGACCAGGCTACACCTTC
cdr3_length: 16; clone_size: NA; d_call: TRBD2; j_call: TRBJ2-2; v_call: TRBV19; cdr3_aa: CASSISAGGSTGELFF; cdr3_nt: TGTGCCAGTAGTATATCGGCGGGAGGTTCCACCGGGGAGCTGTTTTTT
cdr3_length: 11; clone_size: NA; d_call: NA; j_call: TRBJ2-5; v_call: TRBV6-1; cdr3_aa: CASRPPETQYF; cdr3_nt: TGTGCCAGCCGTCCCCCGGAGACCCAGTACTTC
cdr3_length: 10; clone_size: NA; d_call: NA; j_call: TRBJ2-1; v_call: TRBV19; cdr3_aa: CASSYNEQFF; cdr3_nt: TGTGCCAGTAGCTATAATGAGCAGTTCTTC
cdr3_length: 16; clone_size: NA; d_call: NA; j_call: TRBJ2-1; v_call: TRBV4-1; cdr3_aa: CASSQVGGVSYNEQFF; cdr3_nt: TGCGCCAGCAGCCAAGTGGGCGGGGTTTCCTACAATGAGCAGTTCTTC
cdr3_length: 14; clone_size: NA; d_call: NA; j_call: TRBJ2-5; v_call: TRBV25-1; cdr3_aa: CASSKRQAQETQYF; cdr3_nt: TGTGCCAGCAGTAAGCGACAGGCTCAAGAGACCCAGTACTTC
cdr3_length: 17; clone_size: NA; d_call: TRBD2; j_call: TRBJ2-5; v_call: TRBV7-9; cdr3_aa: CASQRLAAGGYQETQYF; cdr3_nt: TGTGCCAGCCAGCGACTAGCGGCTGGAGGCTACCAAGAGACCCAGTACTTC
cdr3_length: 15; clone_size: few; d_call: TRBD1; j_call: TRBJ1-5; v_call: TRBV11-2; cdr3_aa: CASSPDRGINQPQHF; cdr3_nt: TGTGCCAGCAGTCCTGACAGGGGAATCAATCAGCCCCAGCATTTT